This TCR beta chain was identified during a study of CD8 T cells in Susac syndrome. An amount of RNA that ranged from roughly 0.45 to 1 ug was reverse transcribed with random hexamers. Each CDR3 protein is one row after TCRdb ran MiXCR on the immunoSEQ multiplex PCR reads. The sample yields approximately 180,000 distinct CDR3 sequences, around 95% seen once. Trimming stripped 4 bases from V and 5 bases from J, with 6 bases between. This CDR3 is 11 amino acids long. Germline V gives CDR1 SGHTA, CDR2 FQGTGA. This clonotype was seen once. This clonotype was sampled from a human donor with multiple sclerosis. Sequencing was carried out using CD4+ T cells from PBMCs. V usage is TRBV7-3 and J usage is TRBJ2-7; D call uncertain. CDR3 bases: TGTGCCAGCAGCTCCTTAAACGAGCAGTACTTC. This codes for CASSSLNEQYF.